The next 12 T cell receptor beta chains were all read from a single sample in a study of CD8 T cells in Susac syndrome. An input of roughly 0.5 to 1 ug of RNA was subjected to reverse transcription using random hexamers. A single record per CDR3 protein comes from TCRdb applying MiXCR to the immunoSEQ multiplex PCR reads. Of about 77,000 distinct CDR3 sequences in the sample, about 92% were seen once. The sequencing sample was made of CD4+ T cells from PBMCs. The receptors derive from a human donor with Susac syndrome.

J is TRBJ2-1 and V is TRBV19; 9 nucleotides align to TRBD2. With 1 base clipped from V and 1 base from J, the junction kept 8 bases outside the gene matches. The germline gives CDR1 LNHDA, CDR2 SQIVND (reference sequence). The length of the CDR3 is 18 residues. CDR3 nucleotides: TGTGCCAGTAGTATAGCGAGCGGGGGGCCCGGGTCCTACAATGAGCAGTTCTTC. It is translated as CASSIASGGPGSYNEQFF.

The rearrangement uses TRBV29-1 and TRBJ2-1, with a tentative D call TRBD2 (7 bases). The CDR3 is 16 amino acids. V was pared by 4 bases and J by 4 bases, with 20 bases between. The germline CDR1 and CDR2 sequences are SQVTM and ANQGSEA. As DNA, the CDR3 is TGCAGCGTTGTTAGCGGGCGAGCTAGGGGGTACAATGAGCAGTTCTTC. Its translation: CSVVSGRARGYNEQFF.

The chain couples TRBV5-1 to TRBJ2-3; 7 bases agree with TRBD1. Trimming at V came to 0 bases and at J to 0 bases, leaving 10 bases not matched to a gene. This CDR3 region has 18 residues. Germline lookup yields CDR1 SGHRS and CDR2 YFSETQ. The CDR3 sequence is CASSLVVTGISSTDTQYF. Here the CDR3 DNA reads TGCGCCAGCAGCTTGGTTGTGACAGGGATCTCTAGCACAGATACGCAGTATTTT.

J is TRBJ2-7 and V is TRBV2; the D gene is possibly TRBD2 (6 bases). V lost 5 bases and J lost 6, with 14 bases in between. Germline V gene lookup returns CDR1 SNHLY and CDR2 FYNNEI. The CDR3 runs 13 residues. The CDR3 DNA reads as TGTGCCAGCAGTTCCGACGGGAGATTCGAGCAGTACTTC. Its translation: CASSSDGRFEQYF.

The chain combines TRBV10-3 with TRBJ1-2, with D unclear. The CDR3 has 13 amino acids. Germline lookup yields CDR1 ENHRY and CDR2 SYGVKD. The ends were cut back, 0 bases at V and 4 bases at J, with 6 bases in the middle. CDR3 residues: CAISESQGYGYTF. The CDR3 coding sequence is TGTGCCATCAGTGAGTCCCAAGGCTATGGCTACACCTTC.

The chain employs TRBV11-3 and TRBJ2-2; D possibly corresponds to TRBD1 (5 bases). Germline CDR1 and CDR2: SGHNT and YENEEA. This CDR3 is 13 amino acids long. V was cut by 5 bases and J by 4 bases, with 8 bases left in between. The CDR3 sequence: CASSLDSTGELFF. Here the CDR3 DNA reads TGTGCCAGCAGCCTCGACAGCACCGGGGAGCTGTTTTTT.

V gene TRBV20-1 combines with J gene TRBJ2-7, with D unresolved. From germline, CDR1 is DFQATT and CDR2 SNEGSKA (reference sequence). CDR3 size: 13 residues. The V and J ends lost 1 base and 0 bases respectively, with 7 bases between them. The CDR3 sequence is CSARVPVSYEQYF. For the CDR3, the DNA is TGCAGTGCTAGAGTGCCAGTCTCCTACGAGCAGTACTTC.

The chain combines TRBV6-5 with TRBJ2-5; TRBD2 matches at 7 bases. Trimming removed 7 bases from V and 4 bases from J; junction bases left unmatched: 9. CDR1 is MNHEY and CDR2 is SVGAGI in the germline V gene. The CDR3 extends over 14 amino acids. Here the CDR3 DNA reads TGTGCCAGCAAACGGGGGGTCCTTGGAGAGACCCAGTACTTC. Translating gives CASKRGVLGETQYF.

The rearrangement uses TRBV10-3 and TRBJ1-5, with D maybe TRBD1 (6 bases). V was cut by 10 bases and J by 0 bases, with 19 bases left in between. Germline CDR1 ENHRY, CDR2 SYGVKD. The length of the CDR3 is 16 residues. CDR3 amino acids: CATLRGELNSNQPQHF. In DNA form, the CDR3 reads TGTGCCACCTTGAGGGGGGAGTTGAATAGCAATCAGCCCCAGCATTTT.

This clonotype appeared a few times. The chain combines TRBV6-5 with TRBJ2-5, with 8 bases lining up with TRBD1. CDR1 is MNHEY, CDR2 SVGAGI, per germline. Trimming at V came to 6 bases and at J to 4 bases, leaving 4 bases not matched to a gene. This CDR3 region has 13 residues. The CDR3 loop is CASRRTGRETQYF. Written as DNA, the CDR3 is TGTGCCAGCAGACGGACAGGGCGAGAGACCCAGTACTTC.

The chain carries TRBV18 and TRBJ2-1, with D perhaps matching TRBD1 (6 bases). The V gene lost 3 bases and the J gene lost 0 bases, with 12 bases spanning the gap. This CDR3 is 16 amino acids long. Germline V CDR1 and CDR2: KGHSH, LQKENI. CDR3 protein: CASSPIGGSSYNEQFF. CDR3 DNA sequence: TGTGCCAGCTCACCGATAGGGGGAAGCTCCTACAATGAGCAGTTCTTC.

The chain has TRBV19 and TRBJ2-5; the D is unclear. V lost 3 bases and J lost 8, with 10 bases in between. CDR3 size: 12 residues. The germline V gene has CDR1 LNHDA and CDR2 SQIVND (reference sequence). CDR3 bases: TGTGCCAGTAGTATCGGAAGGGAAACCCAGTACTTC. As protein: CASSIGRETQYF.